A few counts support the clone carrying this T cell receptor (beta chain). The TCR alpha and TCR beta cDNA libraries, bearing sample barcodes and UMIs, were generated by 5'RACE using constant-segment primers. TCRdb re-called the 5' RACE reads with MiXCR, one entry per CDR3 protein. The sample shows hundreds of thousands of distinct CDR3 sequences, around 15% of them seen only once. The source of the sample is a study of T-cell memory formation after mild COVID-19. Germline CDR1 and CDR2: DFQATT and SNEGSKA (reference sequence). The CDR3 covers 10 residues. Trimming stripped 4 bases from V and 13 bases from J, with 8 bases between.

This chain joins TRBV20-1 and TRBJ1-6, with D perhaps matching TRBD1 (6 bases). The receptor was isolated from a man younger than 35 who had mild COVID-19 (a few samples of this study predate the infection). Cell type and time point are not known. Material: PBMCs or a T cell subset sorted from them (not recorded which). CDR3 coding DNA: TGCAGTGCTAAGGACAGTCCCCTCCACTTT. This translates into CSAKDSPLHF.